This T cell receptor (beta chain) stems from a study of blood T cell repertoires in COVID-19. Study-wide background: Samples of COVID-19 (acute and convalescent) were obtained from the United States, Italy and Spain.

Only one count was recorded for this clone. In the original analysis: Amplification with reference gene primers provided the estimates of nucleated cell counts. TCRdb's copy holds only in-frame clones and misses some; the assay was immunoSEQ multiplex PCR. The DNA gave D and trimming, while V, J and clone size come from that table. The sample lists some 98,000 clones, approximately 79% occurring once. Germline assignment: CDR1 SGDLS and CDR2 YYNGEE. V shed 6 bases and J 1 base; nucleotides not matched to a gene: 4. This CDR3 is built from 15 residues. The sample comprised peripheral blood. The rearrangement joins TRBV9 to TRBJ1-3, with 10 bases identical to TRBD1. The clonotype comes from a man in his 70s with active or convalescent COVID-19. DNA of the CDR3: TGTGCCAGCAAATCGGGACAGGGGTCTGGAAACACCATATATTTT. Protein product: CASKSGQGSGNTIYF.